The 28 T cell receptor beta chains given below trace back to one sample, sequenced in a study of blood T cell repertoires in COVID-19. The data were produced by immunoSEQ multiplex PCR, yet TCRdb's version contains in-frame clones alone and is incomplete. The sample lists some 190,000 clones; over 75% were seen once. Material for sequencing was PBMCs or T cells enriched from blood (not recorded which). The receptor set was obtained from a man in his thirties or forties with acute COVID-19.

V usage is TRBV15 and J usage is TRBJ1-1; 7 bases are shared with TRBD1. Trimming at V came to 4 bases and at J to 3 bases, leaving 8 bases not matched to a gene. The CDR3 loop spans 15 amino acids. Germline V gene sequence: CDR1 LNHNV, CDR2 YYDKDF (reference sequence). The CDR3 sequence is CATSTRTGAYTEAFF. The CDR3 DNA is TGTGCCACCAGCACTCGGACAGGAGCCTACACTGAAGCTTTCTTT.

The chain joins TRBV4-1 to TRBJ1-5; TRBD1 matches 7 bases. The CDR3 spans 15 residues. Germline V gene sequence: CDR1 MGHRA, CDR2 YSYEKL. Losses at the gene ends were 2 bases for V and 3 bases for J; bases not matched to a gene: 4. The CDR3, as DNA: TGCGCCAGCAGCCAACAGGGACAGTTCAATCAGCCCCAGCATTTT. This gives the protein CASSQQGQFNQPQHF.

The J gene is TRBJ1-2, the V gene TRBV29-1; D is unresolved. Germline CDR1 and CDR2: SQVTM and ANQGSEA. V lost 4 bases to trimming and J lost 8 bases, with 20 bases between them. This CDR3 has 14 amino acids. CDR3 residues: CSVGGAGYQGGYTF. The CDR3, as DNA: TGCAGCGTTGGTGGCGCAGGCTATCAAGGAGGCTACACCTTC.

The chain employs TRBV7-2 and TRBJ1-1, with TRBD1 identical over 7 bases. V lost 4 bases, J lost 0 bases, and 2 bases stayed unmatched. The length of the CDR3 is 14 residues. Germline V gives CDR1 SGHTA, CDR2 FQGNSA. CDR3 loop: CASSWGQLNTEAFF. DNA for the CDR3: TGTGCCAGCAGCTGGGGACAGCTGAACACTGAAGCTTTCTTT.

This chain joins TRBV2 and TRBJ1-4; D unclear. CDR3 length: 15 amino acids. Germline CDR1 reads SNHLY; CDR2 reads FYNNEI. V was pared by 1 base and J by 7 bases, with 13 bases between. CDR3 nucleotide sequence: TGTGCCAGCAGTGAAGGATTTCAGCGGGGTGAAAAACTGTTTTTT. Translated: CASSEGFQRGEKLFF.

This clone was detected many times. Here the CDR3 DNA reads TGTGCCAGCAGCCAGCCGGGCGGGGGCGTGTTCAATGAGCAGTTCTTC. Its translation: CASSQPGGGVFNEQFF. The J gene is TRBJ2-1, the V gene TRBV11-2; TRBD2 is a possible D gene (7 bases). In germline, CDR1 is SGHAT, CDR2 FQNNGV. The CDR3 covers 16 residues. Trimming stripped 5 bases from V and 6 bases from J, with 20 bases between.

V gene TRBV5-1 combines with J gene TRBJ1-1; TRBD1 aligns across 10 bases. The CDR3 covers 20 residues. The V and J ends lost 0 bases and 0 bases, in that order; junction bases with no gene match: 14. Germline loops: CDR1 SGHRS, CDR2 YFSETQ. Written as DNA, the CDR3 is TGCGCCAGCAGCTTGGAGACAGGGGGCGTGAGTAGGGGAATGAACACTGAAGCTTTCTTT. It specifies CASSLETGGVSRGMNTEAFF. The whole variable domain, remainder taken from reference TRBV5-1 and TRBJ1-1, is KAGVTQTPRYLIKTRGQQVTLSCSPISGHRSVSWYQQTPGQGLQFLFEYFSETQRNKGNFPGRFSGRQFSNSRSEMNVSTLELGDSALYLCASSLETGGVSRGMNTEAFFGQGTRLTVV.

The chain employs TRBV19 and TRBJ1-2; 10 bases map to TRBD1. The ends lost 7 bases at V and 4 bases at J; junction bases unmatched: 9. This CDR3 spans 15 amino acids. Germline CDR1 LNHDA, CDR2 SQIVND (reference sequence). CDR3 nucleotide sequence: TGTGCCAGTACCCGGGACAGGGGTTTTGCCTATGGCTACACCTTC. This gives the protein CASTRDRGFAYGYTF.

This sequence joins TRBV7-6 and TRBJ1-5, with D maybe TRBD1 (6 bases). The CDR3 is 15 amino acids. Between the trimmed V and J ends, which lost 0 bases and 4 bases, there was a span of 10 bases. Germline CDR1 reads SGHVS; CDR2 reads FNYEAQ. The CDR3 bases are TGTGCCAGCAGCTTAGCCGGGACACTTAATCAGCCCCAGCATTTT. Its protein product is CASSLAGTLNQPQHF.

The rearrangement joins TRBV18 to TRBJ2-4, with 7 bases aligning to TRBD2. The CDR3 runs 15 residues. CDR1 is KGHSH and CDR2 is LQKENI in the germline V gene. V lost 3 bases and J lost 5; bases outside the gene matches: 7. The CDR3: CASSPLAGDENIQYF. Here the CDR3 DNA reads TGTGCCAGCTCACCTCTGGCGGGGGACGAAAACATTCAGTACTTC.

The chain combines TRBV9 with TRBJ1-2, with TRBD1 identical over 7 bases. Germline CDR1 SGDLS, CDR2 YYNGEE. V shed 4 bases and J 1 base; nucleotides not matched to a gene: 1. The CDR3 is made up of 13 amino acids. The DNA for the CDR3 is TGTGCCAGCAGCAGGGGGCTTAACTATGGCTACACCTTC. This gives the protein CASSRGLNYGYTF.

The CDR3 sequence: CATSSNMIRDTSNYGYTF. The CDR3 DNA reads as TGTGCCACCAGCAGCAATATGATCCGGGACACTTCTAACTATGGCTACACCTTC. The rearrangement uses TRBV15 and TRBJ1-2; tentatively, D is TRBD1 (6 bases). Per the germline V gene, CDR1 is LNHNV and CDR2 is YYDKDF (reference sequence). Trimming cost V 3 bases and J 0 bases, with 20 bases left between them. CDR3 length: 18 residues.

The genes are TRBV5-1 and TRBJ2-2, with 10 bases aligning to TRBD1. Germline values: CDR1 SGHRS, CDR2 YFSETQ. The V gene end was trimmed by 5 bases and the J gene end by 6 bases; junction bases not matched to a gene: 7. This CDR3 has 15 residues. CDR3 residues: CASRLSGQGAGELFF. The CDR3 DNA reads TGCGCCAGCAGATTGTCTGGACAGGGGGCCGGGGAGCTGTTTTTT. Together with reference TRBV5-1 and TRBJ2-2, the CDR3 gives the full variable domain: KAGVTQTPRYLIKTRGQQVTLSCSPISGHRSVSWYQQTPGQGLQFLFEYFSETQRNKGNFPGRFSGRQFSNSRSEMNVSTLELGDSALYLCASRLSGQGAGELFFGEGSRLTVL.

The rearrangement joins TRBV4-2 to TRBJ2-5, with TRBD2 matching over 9 bases. Unmatched junction bases numbered 7, after V lost 0 bases and J lost 5 bases. The CDR3 has 16 residues. CDR1 LGHNA and CDR2 YNFKEQ come from the germline V gene. The CDR3 here is CASSQDLGGGDETQYF. DNA for the CDR3: TGTGCCAGCAGCCAAGATCTGGGCGGGGGGGATGAGACCCAGTACTTC.

The V call is TRBV2, the J call TRBJ2-5; 11 bases match TRBD2. This CDR3 region has 15 residues. V lost 8 bases to trimming and J lost 2 bases; unmatched junction nucleotides: 7. Per germline, CDR1 SNHLY and CDR2 FYNNEI. The CDR3 DNA follows: TGTGCCAGCGTTACTAGCGGGGGAGGACAAGAGACCCAGTACTTC. It codes for CASVTSGGGQETQYF.

This clone has only one observation. The chain carries TRBV7-3 and TRBJ2-3, with TRBD2 matching over 12 bases. CDR1 and CDR2 (germline): SGHTA, FQGTGA. Trimming took 5 bases from V and 5 from J; bases not matched to a gene: 8. This CDR3 is 16 amino acids long. The CDR3 reads CASSQLAGGIIDTQYF. The CDR3 DNA reads as TGTGCCAGCAGCCAACTAGCGGGGGGTATAATAGATACGCAGTATTTT.

This chain joins TRBV6-5 and TRBJ1-1, with 8 bases lining up with TRBD1. V trimming: 6 bases; J trimming: 6 bases; junction bases outside the gene matches: 9. The germline CDR1 and CDR2 sequences are MNHEY and SVGAGI. CDR3 length equals 14 residues. The CDR3 region has the DNA TGTGCCAGCAGACAAAGGACAGGGACGGCTGAAGCTTTCTTT. This gives the protein CASRQRTGTAEAFF.

V usage is TRBV19 and J usage is TRBJ1-5; TRBD1 aligns across 7 bases. The CDR3 sequence is 17 residues long. V lost 4 bases, J lost 0 bases, and 9 bases stayed unmatched. The germline CDR1 and CDR2 sequences are LNHDA and SQIVND (reference sequence). CDR3: CASSTDRLGDSNQPQHF. For the CDR3, the DNA is TGTGCCAGTAGTACGGACAGGTTGGGGGATAGCAATCAGCCCCAGCATTTT.

CDR3 region: CASSSRGIREKLFF. CDR3 DNA: TGTGCCAGCAGCTCCAGGGGAATTCGTGAAAAACTGTTTTTT. The chain couples TRBV5-5 to TRBJ1-4; the D gene is possibly TRBD1 (6 bases). The CDR3 contains 14 residues. CDR1 and CDR2 (germline): SGHKS, YYEKEE (reference sequence). Trimming removed 3 bases at V and 7 bases at J, with 13 bases between. Full variable domain (remainder filled in from reference TRBV5-5 and TRBJ1-4): DAGVTQSPTHLIKTRGQQVTLRCSPISGHKSVSWYQQVLGQGPQFIFQYYEKEERGRGNFPDRFSARQFPNYSSELNVNALLLGDSALYLCASSSRGIREKLFFGSGTQLSVL.

The sample holds a few counts of this clone. The chain employs TRBV11-1 and TRBJ2-7; the match to TRBD1 covers 9 bases. In germline, CDR1 is SGHAT, CDR2 FQDESV (reference sequence). There are 16 residues in the CDR3. The trim removed 6 bases at V and 6 bases at J, leaving 15 bases unmatched. CDR3 sequence (DNA): TGTGCCAGCAGACCTAAAGAGGGACAGGGAGAGGGCGAGCAGTACTTC. Translated: CASRPKEGQGEGEQYF.

This clone came up once. The chain carries TRBV21-1 and TRBJ1-2; the D call in the table, TRBD1, was not verified against the DNA. TRBV21-1 is recorded as a pseudogene. The CDR3 extends over 16 amino acids. The CDR3 is CASNSPWPGQGVGYTF. CDR3 sequence (DNA): TGTGCCAGCAACTCCCCATGGCCGGGACAGGGGGTGGGCTACACCTTC.

The CDR3 protein is CASSLPGFSGEKLFF. The CDR3 DNA is TGTGCCAGCAGCTTGCCAGGGTTTTCGGGTGAAAAACTGTTTTTT. The chain uses TRBV7-9 and TRBJ1-4, with D perhaps TRBD1 (5 bases). CDR1 SEHNR and CDR2 FQNEAQ come from the germline V gene (reference sequence). The CDR3 has 15 amino acids. Trimming took 3 bases from V and 7 from J, leaving 15 bases between them.

J is TRBJ1-2 and V is TRBV24-1; D is possibly TRBD1 (5 bases). V lost 0 bases, J lost 1 base, and 8 bases lay in between. The CDR3 sequence is 15 residues long. Germline CDR1 and CDR2: KGHDR and SFDVKD. The CDR3 here is CATSDLSGNNYGYTF. CDR3 DNA: TGTGCCACCAGTGATTTGTCAGGGAATAACTATGGCTACACCTTC.

This sequence joins TRBV6-2 or TRBV6-3 and TRBJ1-2, with TRBD1 matching 7 bases. Germline CDR1 and CDR2: MNHEY and SVGEGT. The CDR3 contains 15 residues. V was clipped by 4 bases and J by 3 bases; unmatched bases: 8. This CDR3 reads CASSWDRDSDYGYTF. In DNA, the CDR3 is TGTGCCAGCAGTTGGGACCGGGACAGCGACTATGGCTACACCTTC.

This clone was counted a single time. The chain carries TRBV19 and TRBJ2-3; D not certain. Germline V gene sequence: CDR1 LNHDA, CDR2 SQIVND (reference sequence). The CDR3 is made up of 12 amino acids. V gave up 8 bases and J gave up 2 bases, with 8 bases separating them. The CDR3 DNA follows: TGTGCCAGTCGGTCCTTCACAGATACGCAGTATTTT. It codes for CASRSFTDTQYF.

The rearrangement links TRBV25-1 to TRBJ1-2; D gene ambiguous. The CDR3 contains 14 residues. Trimming cost V 8 bases and J 0 bases, with 13 bases left between them. Germline values: CDR1 MGHDK, CDR2 SYGVNS. This chain's CDR3 is CASAQAGANYGYTF. DNA for the CDR3: TGTGCCAGCGCCCAGGCCGGTGCTAACTATGGCTACACCTTC.

This rearrangement joins TRBV28 to TRBJ1-6; tentatively, D is TRBD1 (6 bases). CDR3 length: 13 amino acids. V shed 8 bases and J shed 9 bases, with 14 bases lying between them. CDR1 and CDR2 from the germline V gene are MDHEN and SYDVKM. This CDR3 reads CASGGGGSSPLHF. In DNA form, the CDR3 reads TGTGCCAGCGGGGGCGGGGGGAGTTCACCCCTCCACTTT.

The chain recombines TRBV18 with TRBJ2-2; 10 nucleotides agree with TRBD1. The V gene's germline CDR1 is KGHSH and CDR2 LQKENI. The length of the CDR3 is 15 residues. V shed 0 bases and J 5 bases; nucleotides not matched to a gene: 0. The CDR3 loop is CASSPPGQGTGELFF. The CDR3 nucleotides read TGTGCCAGCTCACCACCGGGACAGGGGACCGGGGAGCTGTTTTTT.